The clone carrying this T cell receptor beta chain was picked up one time. The antigen is unknown. Just one base apart from a much larger clone, this may be a read error. Germline V gene sequence: CDR1 PRHDT, CDR2 FYEKMQ (reference sequence). With 1 base removed from V and 6 bases from J, the gap between germline ends came to 14 bases. This CDR3 is 15 amino acids long. TCRdb reprocessed the PCR reads with MiXCR, giving one entry per CDR3 protein. The table has over 300,000 distinct CDR3 sequences, roughly 24% seen once. The source of the sample is a study of molecular identifiers for immune sequencing clone quantification. Study-level findings and limits: Highly expanded clone sizes could be underestimated by identical TCR molecules sharing a barcode.

Sorted inputs of about 19,000 to 1,000,000 cells, with 10%, 30% or 50% RNA, yielded naive CD8 libraries. This sequence joins TRBV13 and TRBJ2-3; possible D gene TRBD2, 6 bases. This TCR derives from a human donor in good health. Some libraries in this study had Jurkat cell RNA spiked in. The specimen was naive CD8+ T cells from blood, with Jurkat cell RNA spiked in. Noted subset: FACS-sorted CD8+CD4-CCR7+CD45RA+ naive T cells. The chain's CDR3 is CASSLDPGRIDTQYF. The CDR3 DNA reads as TGTGCCAGCAGCTTAGACCCGGGGAGGATTGATACGCAGTATTTT.